The 2 T cell receptor beta chains below were found in one sample sequenced in a study of low-dose radiotherapy and immunotherapy resistance in tumors. Gene-specific TRAV and TRBV primers were used for first-strand cDNA, covering alpha and beta chains. Amplification of TCRs used a constant-region primer and V-primer adapter for around 20 PCR cycles. Using its own MiXCR run on the reads, TCRdb lists one record per CDR3 protein. The sample includes 9,500 to 15,000 distinct CDR3 sequences, approximately 73% of them seen just once. These receptors came from a human donor with advanced metastatic prostate, ovarian, gallbladder or colorectal cancer (not recorded which). This table probably holds off-target reads from a library built for another chain.

The chain has TRBV20-1 and TRBJ2-3; 8 bases are shared with TRBD1. V was pared by 1 base and J by 0 bases, with 3 bases of the junction left unmatched. The CDR3 is 15 residues long. Germline lookup yields CDR1 DFQATT and CDR2 SNEGSKA (reference sequence). CDR3 sequence: CSARGQGISTDTQYF. The CDR3 nucleotides read TGCAGTGCTAGAGGACAGGGGATTAGCACAGATACGCAGTATTTT.

V is TRBV10-3 and J is TRBJ1-1, with TRBD1 as a possible D gene (6 bases). The CDR3 contains 13 residues. The germline V gene encodes CDR1 ENHRY and CDR2 SYGVKD. The germline V and J ends were trimmed by 0 bases and 9 bases, with 11 bases remaining between them. CDR3 in DNA: TGTGCCATCAGTGAGTCGGCGCAGGGGAAAGCTTTCTTT. Its translation is CAISESAQGKAFF.